Each of the 16 T cell receptor beta chains below was sequenced from the same sample in a study of vaccination and CD4 T cells after COVID-19. Scientists ran DNA taken from cultured CD4+ T cells through the Oncomine TCR Beta short-read assay for sequencing. TCRdb processed the PCR reads anew with MiXCR; each CDR3 protein has one entry. In the table there are 20,000 or so distinct CDR3 sequences, approximately 30% of which are singletons. Treatment indicated: roughly 11-day PBMC culture with coronavirus spike peptide pools or control peptides (ViraFEST assay). For these TCRs, the target antigens are not known. The specimen sequenced was cultured CD4+ T cells from blood. These receptor sequences come from a human donor with COVID-19.

In this sample, this clonotype turned up a few times. The genes are TRBV6-5 and TRBJ1-5; unclear D gene. V lost 2 bases to trimming and J lost 6 bases, with 5 bases between them. The CDR3 consists of 12 residues. The V gene's germline CDR1 is MNHEY and CDR2 SVGAGI. In nucleotides, the CDR3 is TGTGCCAGCAGTTACGAGATTCAGCCCCAGCATTTT. It translates to CASSYEIQPQHF.

On this clonotype: A junction boundary mismatches the germline segment, possibly from a read error. This chain connects TRBV6-5 to TRBJ1-1, with 7 bases matching TRBD1. Germline CDR1 MNHEY, CDR2 SVGAGI. The CDR3 is made up of 13 amino acids. The CDR3 bases are TGTACCAGCAGTTTTAGGGGGCGGAATGAAGCTTTCTTT. It specifies CTSSFRGRNEAFF.

In this sample, this clonotype turned up a few times. The chain combines TRBV10-3 with TRBJ1-4, with 7 bases identical to TRBD1. Germline CDR1 is ENHRY and CDR2 is SYGVKD. The CDR3 contains 13 residues. V lost 7 bases and J lost 8; bases outside the gene matches: 7. This chain's CDR3 is CAINKGAGEKLFF. CDR3 sequence (DNA): TGTGCCATCAATAAGGGGGCTGGCGAAAAACTGTTTTTT.

This clonotype has a handful of counts. The V and J genes are TRBV27 and TRBJ1-6; a weak D match, TRBD1 (6 bases). Germline CDR1 reads MNHEY; CDR2 reads SMNVEV (reference sequence). The CDR3 is made up of 13 amino acids. Trimming removed 3 bases at V and 10 bases at J, with 10 bases between. The DNA for the CDR3 is TGTGCCAGCAGTTTGAGGGGGGAATCACCCCTCCACTTT. Protein product: CASSLRGESPLHF.

The chain employs TRBV21-1 and TRBJ2-2; the table's D call of TRBD1 was not tested on the DNA. TRBV21-1 is listed as a pseudogene. This CDR3 spans 14 amino acids. CDR3 region: CASSKRVGAGELFF. The CDR3 region has the DNA TGTGCCAGCAGCAAAAGGGTGGGGGCCGGGGAGCTGTTTTTT.

This clonotype turned up a few times. The chain couples TRBV7-2 to TRBJ2-3; D gene uncertain. Germline V lookup: CDR1 SGHTA, CDR2 FQGNSA. The CDR3 is 17 amino acids. The V end was cut by 5 bases, the J end by 1 base, with 19 bases between. The CDR3 region is CASSPSPPRRGTDTQYF. CDR3 DNA: TGTGCCAGCAGCCCCTCCCCCCCGCGACGGGGCACAGATACGCAGTATTTT.

The chain is built from TRBV7-2 and TRBJ2-7; D is perhaps TRBD1 or TRBD2 (5 bases each). The V gene lost 5 bases and the J gene lost 3 bases, with 14 bases spanning the gap. CDR1 SGHTA and CDR2 FQGNSA come from the germline V gene. The CDR3 runs 14 residues. The CDR3 DNA reads TGTGCCAGCAGCCTCGGGACGGGAAACTACGAGCAGTACTTC. Amino acids: CASSLGTGNYEQYF.

This clonotype was recorded a few times. The chain uses TRBV7-2 and TRBJ2-7, with 9 bases lining up with TRBD2. In germline, CDR1 is SGHTA, CDR2 FQGNSA. J was trimmed by 3 bases and V by 4 bases; bases with no gene match: 4. This CDR3 has 14 residues. The CDR3 DNA is TGTGCCAGCAGCTCCAGTAGCGGGGGCTACGAGCAGTACTTC. Translating it yields CASSSSSGGYEQYF.

The V gene is TRBV28, the J gene TRBJ2-7; 7 bases align to TRBD1. V trimming: 7 bases; J trimming: 0 bases; junction bases outside the gene matches: 3. This CDR3 is 13 amino acids long. Germline CDR1 is MDHEN and CDR2 is SYDVKM. The CDR3 loop is CASKTGISYEQYF. The CDR3 DNA sequence: TGTGCCAGCAAGACAGGGATCTCCTACGAGCAGTACTTC.

There are a few counts of this clonotype. The chain combines TRBV7-2 with TRBJ1-5; a possible D gene is TRBD1 (5 bases). Germline V gene lookup returns CDR1 SGHTA and CDR2 FQGNSA. The CDR3 consists of 18 residues. V was shortened by 1 base and J by 5 bases, with 21 bases between the two germline ends. The CDR3: CASSLGASRGRVDQPQHF. Written as DNA, the CDR3 is TGTGCCAGCAGCTTAGGGGCCAGTAGGGGCAGGGTCGATCAGCCCCAGCATTTT.

The table lists this clonotype with a count of one. The rearrangement joins TRBV4-1 to TRBJ1-6; D might be TRBD1 (6 bases). V was trimmed by 0 bases and J by 9 bases, leaving 18 bases between them. The CDR3 totals 17 residues. CDR1 and CDR2 from the germline V gene are MGHRA and YSYEKL. CDR3 in amino acids: CASSQEPLQGAPSPLHF. CDR3 in DNA: TGCGCCAGCAGCCAAGAACCTTTACAGGGAGCCCCTTCACCCCTCCACTTT.

J is TRBJ1-3 and V is TRBV5-6; maybe TRBD1 (5 bases). Germline V lookup: CDR1 SGHDT, CDR2 YYEEEE. This CDR3 spans 16 amino acids. V lost 0 bases, J lost 0 bases, and 10 bases lay in between. CDR3 sequence (DNA): TGTGCCAGCAGCTTGGTGGGGGTATACTCTGGAAACACCATATATTTT. As protein: CASSLVGVYSGNTIYF.

This clonotype was seen a handful of times. CDR3 sequence reads: CATVGWGSRNEQFF. Written as DNA, the CDR3 is TGTGCCACCGTCGGGTGGGGGTCTCGGAATGAGCAGTTCTTC. V gene TRBV6-1 combines with J gene TRBJ2-1; perhaps D is TRBD1 or TRBD2 (5 bases each). The CDR3 contains 14 residues. Trimming stripped 10 bases from V and 7 bases from J, with 20 bases between. Germline values: CDR1 MNHNS, CDR2 SASEGT.

This clonotype was seen only a few times. J is TRBJ1-2 and V is TRBV2; D gene unclear. The germline CDR1 and CDR2 sequences are SNHLY and FYNNEI. The CDR3 totals 13 residues. The V end lost 3 bases, the J end lost 8 bases, and 13 bases lay between the germline ends. In DNA form, the CDR3 reads TGTGCCAGCAGTGAGAGTCCTGGGGTCGGCTACACCTTC. Its protein is CASSESPGVGYTF.

This chain joins TRBV2 and TRBJ1-1; TRBD1 matches at 8 bases. After removal of 7 bases from V and 0 bases from J, the junction contained 7 bases not matched to a gene. The CDR3 consists of 15 residues. Germline loops: CDR1 SNHLY, CDR2 FYNNEI. The CDR3 region is CASKPDRGMNTEAFF. The CDR3 region has the DNA TGTGCCAGCAAGCCTGACAGGGGTATGAACACTGAAGCTTTCTTT.

This chain uses TRBV15 with TRBJ2-6; D unclear. V dropped 5 bases and J dropped 7 bases, with 12 bases sitting between them. The CDR3 runs 14 residues. The germline gives CDR1 LNHNV, CDR2 YYDKDF (reference sequence). In nucleotides, the CDR3 is TGTGCCACCAGCCCCCGTGGGGTAGCCAACGTCCTGACTTTC. Translating it yields CATSPRGVANVLTF.